The present T cell receptor (beta chain) was sequenced within a study of blood T cells in healthy people across ages. Losses at the gene ends were 0 bases for V and 3 bases for J; bases not matched to a gene: 6. This CDR3 is 17 amino acids long. Looked up from germline, CDR1 is LGHNA and CDR2 is YSLEER. With a J-beta primer mix and a sample-barcoded 5' primer, a second PCR ran roughly 6 to 11 cycles. One entry per CDR3 protein results from TCRdb running MiXCR on the 5' RACE reads. The sample lists over 950,000 distinct CDR3 sequences; around two fifths were seen once. The sequence was obtained from a man between 18 and 29 years old in good health. The sample taken for sequencing was blood. The chain employs TRBV4-3 and TRBJ2-1; TRBD2 agrees at 9 bases. DNA for the CDR3: TGCGCCAGCAGCCAAGATCTCGCTAGCGGGGTCTACAATGAGCAGTTCTTC. Translation: CASSQDLASGVYNEQFF.